Detailed here is one T cell receptor (beta chain). This entry comes from a study of blood T cell repertoires in COVID-19. At the level of the study: Some COVID-19 samples were acute and others convalescent; all came from the United States, Italy and Spain. T cells, B-cell-depleted T cells, or PBMCs provided the cDNA or gDNA that served as material.

This CDR3 is 14 amino acids long. Looked up from germline, CDR1 is MDHEN and CDR2 is SYDVKM. The germline V and J ends were trimmed by 5 bases and 1 base, with 11 bases remaining between them. Original analysis: Amplification with reference gene primers provided the estimates of nucleated cell counts. This table comes from immunoSEQ multiplex PCR, and its TCRdb copy is limited to in-frame clones, with some not included. For V, J and clone size, that table is used; D and trimming come from the DNA. The sample lists more than 200,000 clones, approximately 83% occurring once. The gene calls are TRBV28 and TRBJ2-5; TRBD1 might be the D (5 bases). The source of this sequence is a man aged 50 to 60 with active or convalescent COVID-19. Material for sequencing was peripheral blood. CDR3 sequence reads: CASSPTVSQETQYF. As DNA, the CDR3 is TGTGCCAGCAGTCCGACAGTTTCCCAAGAGACCCAGTACTTC.